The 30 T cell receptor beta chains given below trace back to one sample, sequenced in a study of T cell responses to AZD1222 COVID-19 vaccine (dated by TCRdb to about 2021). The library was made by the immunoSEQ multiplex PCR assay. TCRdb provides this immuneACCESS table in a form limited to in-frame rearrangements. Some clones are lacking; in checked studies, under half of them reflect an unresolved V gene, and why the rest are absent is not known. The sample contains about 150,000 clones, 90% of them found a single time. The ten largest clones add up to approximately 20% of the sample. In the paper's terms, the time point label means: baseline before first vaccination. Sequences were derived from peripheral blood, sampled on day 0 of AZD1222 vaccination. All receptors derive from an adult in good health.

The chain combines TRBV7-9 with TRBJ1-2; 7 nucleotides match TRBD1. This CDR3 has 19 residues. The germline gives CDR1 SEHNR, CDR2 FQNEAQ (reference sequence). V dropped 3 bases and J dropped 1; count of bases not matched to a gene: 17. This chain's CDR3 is CASSFPSEGQIRSNYGYTF. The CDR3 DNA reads TGTGCCAGCAGCTTCCCCTCAGAGGGACAGATTCGAAGTAACTATGGCTACACCTTC.

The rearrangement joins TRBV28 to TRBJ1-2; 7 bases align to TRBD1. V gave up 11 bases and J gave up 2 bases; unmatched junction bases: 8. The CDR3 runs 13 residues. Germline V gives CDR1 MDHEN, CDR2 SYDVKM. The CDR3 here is CAFRDRENYGYTF. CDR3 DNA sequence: TGTGCCTTCCGGGACAGAGAGAACTATGGCTACACCTTC.

CDR3 nucleotide sequence: TGTGCCAGCAGTTACAACAGGGGGGCGAATCAGCCCCAGCATTTT. This codes for CASSYNRGANQPQHF. The chain has TRBV6-5 and TRBJ1-5, with 8 positions matching TRBD1. Trimming cost V 2 bases and J 4 bases; bases outside gene matches: 4. This CDR3 has 15 residues. The germline CDR1 and CDR2 sequences are MNHEY and SVGAGI.

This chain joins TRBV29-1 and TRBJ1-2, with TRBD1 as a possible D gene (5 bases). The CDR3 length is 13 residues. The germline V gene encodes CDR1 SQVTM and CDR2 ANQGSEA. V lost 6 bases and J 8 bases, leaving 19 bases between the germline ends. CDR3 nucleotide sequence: TGCAGCGTCGTACAAAGGGGAGGGGAGGGCTACACCTTC. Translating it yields CSVVQRGGEGYTF.

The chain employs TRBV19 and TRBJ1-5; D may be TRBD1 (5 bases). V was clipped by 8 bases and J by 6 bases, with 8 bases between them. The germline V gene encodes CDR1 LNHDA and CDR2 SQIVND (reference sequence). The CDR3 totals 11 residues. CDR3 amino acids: CASGGGQPQHF. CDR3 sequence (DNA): TGTGCCAGTGGCGGGGGTCAGCCCCAGCATTTT.

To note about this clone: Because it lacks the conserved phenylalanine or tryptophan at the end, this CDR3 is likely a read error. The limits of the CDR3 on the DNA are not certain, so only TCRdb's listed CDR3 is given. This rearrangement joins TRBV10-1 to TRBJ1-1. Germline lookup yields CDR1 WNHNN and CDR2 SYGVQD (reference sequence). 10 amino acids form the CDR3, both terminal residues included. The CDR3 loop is CASSLGPTEG.

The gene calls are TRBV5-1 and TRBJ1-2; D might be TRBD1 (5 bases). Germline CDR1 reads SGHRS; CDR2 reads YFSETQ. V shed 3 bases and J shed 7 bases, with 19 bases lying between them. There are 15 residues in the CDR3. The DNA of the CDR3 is TGCGCCAGCAGCTATGCCGGCTCGGGGGGAAGTGGCTACACCTTC. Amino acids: CASSYAGSGGSGYTF.

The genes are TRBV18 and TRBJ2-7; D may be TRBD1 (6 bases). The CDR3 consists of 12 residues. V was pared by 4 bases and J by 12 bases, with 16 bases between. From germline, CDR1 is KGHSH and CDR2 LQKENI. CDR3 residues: CASSLSQGGPYF. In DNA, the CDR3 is TGTGCCAGCTCACTCTCGCAAGGGGGACCGTACTTC.

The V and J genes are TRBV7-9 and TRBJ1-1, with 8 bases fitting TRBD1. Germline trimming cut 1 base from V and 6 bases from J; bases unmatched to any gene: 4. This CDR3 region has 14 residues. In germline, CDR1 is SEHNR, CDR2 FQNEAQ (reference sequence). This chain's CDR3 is CASSLGQGLSEAFF. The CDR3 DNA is TGTGCCAGCAGCTTAGGACAGGGGTTATCTGAAGCTTTCTTT.

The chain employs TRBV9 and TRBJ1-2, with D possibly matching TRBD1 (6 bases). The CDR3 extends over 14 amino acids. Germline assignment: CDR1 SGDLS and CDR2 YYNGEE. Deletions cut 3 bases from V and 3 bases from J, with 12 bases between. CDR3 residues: CASSASGEDYGYTF. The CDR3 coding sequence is TGTGCCAGCAGCGCTTCAGGGGAAGACTATGGCTACACCTTC.

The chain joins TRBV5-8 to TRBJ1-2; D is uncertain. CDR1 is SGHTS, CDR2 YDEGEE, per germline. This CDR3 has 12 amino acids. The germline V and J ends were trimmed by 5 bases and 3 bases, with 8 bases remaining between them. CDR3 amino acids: CASRRTDYGYTF. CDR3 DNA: TGTGCCAGCAGGCGGACGGACTATGGCTACACCTTC.

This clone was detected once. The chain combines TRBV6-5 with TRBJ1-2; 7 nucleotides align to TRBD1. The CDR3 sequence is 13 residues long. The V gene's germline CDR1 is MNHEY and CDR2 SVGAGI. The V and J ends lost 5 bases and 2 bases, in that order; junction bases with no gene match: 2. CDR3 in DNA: TGTGCCAGCAGTAGACAGGGCAACTATGGCTACACCTTC. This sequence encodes CASSRQGNYGYTF.

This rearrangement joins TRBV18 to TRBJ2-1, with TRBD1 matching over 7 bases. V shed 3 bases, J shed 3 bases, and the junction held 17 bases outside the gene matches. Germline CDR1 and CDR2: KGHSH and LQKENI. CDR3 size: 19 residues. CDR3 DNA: TGTGCCAGCTCACCGGTGACAGGGCCTCCCCCCCCCTTCTACAATGAGCAGTTCTTC. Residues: CASSPVTGPPPPFYNEQFF.

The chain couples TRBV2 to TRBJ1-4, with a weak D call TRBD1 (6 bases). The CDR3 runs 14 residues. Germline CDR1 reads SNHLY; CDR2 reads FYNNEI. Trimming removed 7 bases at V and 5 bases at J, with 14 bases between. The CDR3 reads CASIAGTRNEKLFF. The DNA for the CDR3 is TGTGCCAGCATAGCCGGGACAAGGAATGAAAAACTGTTTTTT.

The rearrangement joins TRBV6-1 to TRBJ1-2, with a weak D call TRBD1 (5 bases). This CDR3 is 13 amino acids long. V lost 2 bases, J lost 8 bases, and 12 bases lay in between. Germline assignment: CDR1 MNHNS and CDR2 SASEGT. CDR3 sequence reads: CASSESGTWGYTF. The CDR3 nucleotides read TGTGCCAGCAGTGAATCGGGGACGTGGGGCTACACCTTC.

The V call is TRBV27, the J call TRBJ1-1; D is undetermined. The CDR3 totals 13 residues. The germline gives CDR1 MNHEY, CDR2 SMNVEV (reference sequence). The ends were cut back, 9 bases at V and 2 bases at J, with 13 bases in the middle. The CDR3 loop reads CASNSGSNTEAFF. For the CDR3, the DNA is TGTGCCAGTAATTCGGGGTCAAACACTGAAGCTTTCTTT.

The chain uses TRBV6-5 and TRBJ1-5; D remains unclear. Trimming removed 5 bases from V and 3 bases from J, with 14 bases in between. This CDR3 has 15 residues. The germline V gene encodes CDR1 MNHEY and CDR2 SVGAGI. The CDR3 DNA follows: TGTGCCAGCAGTCCCAGCCACGGTCACAATCAGCCCCAGCATTTT. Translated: CASSPSHGHNQPQHF.

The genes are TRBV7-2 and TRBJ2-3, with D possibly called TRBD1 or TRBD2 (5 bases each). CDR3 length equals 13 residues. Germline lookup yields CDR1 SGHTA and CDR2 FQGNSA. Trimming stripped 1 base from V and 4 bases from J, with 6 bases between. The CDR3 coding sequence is TGTGCCAGCAGCTTAGGAGGGGCAGATACGCAGTATTTT. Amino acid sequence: CASSLGGADTQYF.

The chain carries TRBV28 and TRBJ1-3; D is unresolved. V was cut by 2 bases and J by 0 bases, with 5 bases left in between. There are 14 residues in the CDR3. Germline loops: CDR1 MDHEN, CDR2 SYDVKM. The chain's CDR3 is CASSLPLSGNTIYF. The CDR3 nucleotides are TGTGCCAGCAGTTTACCCCTCTCTGGAAACACCATATATTTT.

The CDR3 region is CASSSDRTGMATEAFF. The DNA for the CDR3 is TGTGCCAGCAGCTCTGACCGGACGGGGATGGCCACTGAAGCTTTCTTT. The rearrangement joins TRBV7-6 to TRBJ1-1; D is unresolved. The V and J ends lost 4 bases and 4 bases respectively, with 19 bases between them. Germline CDR1 and CDR2: SGHVS and FNYEAQ. CDR3 length: 16 amino acids.

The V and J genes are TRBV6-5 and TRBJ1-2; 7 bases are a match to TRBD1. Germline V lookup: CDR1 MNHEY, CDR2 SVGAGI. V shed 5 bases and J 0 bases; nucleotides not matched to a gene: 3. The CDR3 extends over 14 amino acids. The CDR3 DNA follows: TGTGCCAGCAGTCGCCAGGGGGCTAACTATGGCTACACCTTC. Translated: CASSRQGANYGYTF.

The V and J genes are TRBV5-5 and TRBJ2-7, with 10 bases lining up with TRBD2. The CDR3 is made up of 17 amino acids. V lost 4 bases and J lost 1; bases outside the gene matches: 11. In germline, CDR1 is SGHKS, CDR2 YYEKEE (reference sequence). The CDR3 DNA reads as TGTGCCAGCAGCCGCTCCTTTACTAGCGGGGCTTCCTACGAGCAGTACTTC. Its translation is CASSRSFTSGASYEQYF.

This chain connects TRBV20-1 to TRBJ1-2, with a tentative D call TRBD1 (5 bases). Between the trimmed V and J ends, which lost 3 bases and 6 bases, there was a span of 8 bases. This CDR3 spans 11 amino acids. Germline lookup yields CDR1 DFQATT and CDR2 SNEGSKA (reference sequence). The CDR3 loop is CSARGVHGYTF. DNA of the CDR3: TGCAGTGCTAGGGGGGTTCATGGCTACACCTTC.

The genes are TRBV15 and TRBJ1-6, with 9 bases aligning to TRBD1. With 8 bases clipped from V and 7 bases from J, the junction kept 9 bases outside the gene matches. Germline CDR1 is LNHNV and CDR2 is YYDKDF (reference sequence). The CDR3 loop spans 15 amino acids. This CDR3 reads CATRTRDRENSPLHF. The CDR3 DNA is TGTGCCACCCGAACTAGGGACAGGGAGAATTCACCCCTCCACTTT. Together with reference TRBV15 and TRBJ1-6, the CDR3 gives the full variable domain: DAMVIQNPRYQVTQFGKPVTLSCSQTLNHNVMYWYQQKSSQAPKLLFHYYDKDFNNEADTPDNFQSRRPNTSFCFLDIRSPGLGDTAMYLCATRTRDRENSPLHFGNGTRLTVT.

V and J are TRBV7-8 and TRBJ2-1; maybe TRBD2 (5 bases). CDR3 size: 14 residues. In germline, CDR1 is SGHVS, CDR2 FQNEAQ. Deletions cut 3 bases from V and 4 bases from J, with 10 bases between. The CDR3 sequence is CASSLTSGYNEQFF. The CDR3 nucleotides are TGTGCCAGCAGCTTGACCAGCGGATACAATGAGCAGTTCTTC.

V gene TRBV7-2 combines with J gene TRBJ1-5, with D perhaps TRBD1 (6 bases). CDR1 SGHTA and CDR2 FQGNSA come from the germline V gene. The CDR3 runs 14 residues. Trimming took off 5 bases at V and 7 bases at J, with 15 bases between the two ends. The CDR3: CASSEGGAGQPQHF. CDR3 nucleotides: TGTGCCAGCAGCGAGGGGGGGGCTGGCCAGCCCCAGCATTTT.

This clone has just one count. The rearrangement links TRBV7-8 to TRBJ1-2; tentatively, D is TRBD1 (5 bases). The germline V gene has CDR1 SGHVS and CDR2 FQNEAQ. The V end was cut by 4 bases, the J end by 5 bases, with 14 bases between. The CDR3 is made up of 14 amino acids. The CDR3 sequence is CASSSRSGYYGYTF. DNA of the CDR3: TGTGCCAGCAGCTCCCGCTCAGGGTATTATGGCTACACCTTC. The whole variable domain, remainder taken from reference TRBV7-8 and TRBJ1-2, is GAGVSQSPRYKVAKRGQDVALRCDPISGHVSLFWYQQALGQGPEFLTYFQNEAQLDKSGLPSDRFFAERPEGSVSTLKIQRTQQEDSAVYLCASSSRSGYYGYTFGSGTRLTVV.

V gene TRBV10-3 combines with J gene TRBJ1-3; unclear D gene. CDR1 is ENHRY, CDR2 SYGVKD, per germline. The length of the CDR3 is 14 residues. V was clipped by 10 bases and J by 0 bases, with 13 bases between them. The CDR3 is CATKTPYSGNTIYF. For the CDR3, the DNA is TGTGCCACCAAAACACCCTACTCTGGAAACACCATATATTTT.

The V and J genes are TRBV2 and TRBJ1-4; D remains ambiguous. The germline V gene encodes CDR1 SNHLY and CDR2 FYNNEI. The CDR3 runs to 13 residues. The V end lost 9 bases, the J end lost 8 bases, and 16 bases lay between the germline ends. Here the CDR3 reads CASEGIGKEKLFF. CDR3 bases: TGTGCCAGTGAAGGGATTGGGAAGGAAAAACTGTTTTTT. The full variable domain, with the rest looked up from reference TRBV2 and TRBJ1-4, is EPEVTQTPSHQVTQMGQEVILRCVPISNHLYFYWYRQILGQKVEFLVSFYNNEISEKSEIFDDQFSVERPDGSNFTLKIRSTKLEDSAMYFCASEGIGKEKLFFGSGTQLSVL.

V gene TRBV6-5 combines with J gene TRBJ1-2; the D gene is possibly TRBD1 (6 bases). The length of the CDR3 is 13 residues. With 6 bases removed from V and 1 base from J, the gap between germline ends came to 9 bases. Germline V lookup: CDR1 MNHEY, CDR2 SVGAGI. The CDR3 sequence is CASRRQVNYGYTF. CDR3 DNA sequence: TGTGCCAGCAGAAGACAGGTTAACTATGGCTACACCTTC.